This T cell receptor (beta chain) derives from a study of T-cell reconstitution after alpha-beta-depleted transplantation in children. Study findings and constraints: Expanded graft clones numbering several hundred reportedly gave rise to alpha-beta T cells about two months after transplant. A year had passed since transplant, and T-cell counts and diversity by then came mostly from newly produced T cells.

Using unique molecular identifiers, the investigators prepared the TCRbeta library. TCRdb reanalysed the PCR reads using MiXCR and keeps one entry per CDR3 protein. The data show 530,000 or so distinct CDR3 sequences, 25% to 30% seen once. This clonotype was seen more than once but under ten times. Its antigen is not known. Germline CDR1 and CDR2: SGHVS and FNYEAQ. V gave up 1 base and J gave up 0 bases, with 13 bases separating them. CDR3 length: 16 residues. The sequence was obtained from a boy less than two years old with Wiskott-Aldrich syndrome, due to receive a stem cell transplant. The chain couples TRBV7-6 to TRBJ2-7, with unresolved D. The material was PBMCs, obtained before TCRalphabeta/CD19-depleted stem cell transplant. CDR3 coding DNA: TGTGCCAGCAGCTTAGGGTTCGGCCCGAGCTCCTACGAGCAGTACTTC. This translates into CASSLGFGPSSYEQYF.